Listed below are T cell receptor beta chains from one sample, sequenced in a study of shared clonotypes between healthy human individuals. TCRdb's table, derived via immunoSEQ multiplex PCR, lists solely in-frame clones and lacks some. The table shows around 600,000 clones, with 95% to 98% occurring only once. The sample comprised naive CD8+ T cells sorted from blood. The receptors come from a young man in good health. Each CDR3 is given with its conserved first and last residue. The D gene is left open where the match is weak. Clone size, where shown, is once, few, many, or a class for clones that have expanded.

d_call: NA
v_call: TRBV29-1
clone_size: NA
j_call: TRBJ2-5
cdr3_length: 15
cdr3_nt: TGCAGCGTTCTGACTAGAGGGGGGCTCCGGGAGACCCAGTACTTC
cdr3_aa: CSVLTRGGLRETQYF

d_call: TRBD1
v_call: TRBV29-1
clone_size: NA
j_call: TRBJ2-7
cdr3_length: 16
cdr3_nt: TGCAGCGTAGAATCCCCCGGGACAGGGGGGCCTTACGAGCAGTACTTC
cdr3_aa: CSVESPGTGGPYEQYF

d_call: NA
v_call: TRBV7-9
clone_size: NA
j_call: TRBJ1-3
cdr3_length: 15
cdr3_nt: TGTGCCAGCAGCTTAGATCCAGACAGCGGAAACACCATATATTTT
cdr3_aa: CASSLDPDSGNTIYF

d_call: NA
v_call: TRBV10-1
clone_size: NA
j_call: TRBJ2-1
cdr3_length: 14
cdr3_nt: TGCGCCAGCAGTTCGGGTAGCTCCTACAATGAGCAGTTCTTC
cdr3_aa: CASSSGSSYNEQFF

d_call: NA
v_call: TRBV12-5
clone_size: NA
j_call: TRBJ2-1
cdr3_length: 14
cdr3_nt: TGTGCTAGTGGTTTGACTGGGGCCCAGGGTGAGCAGTTCTTC
cdr3_aa: CASGLTGAQGEQFF

d_call: TRBD1
v_call: TRBV9
clone_size: NA
j_call: TRBJ2-7
cdr3_length: 15
cdr3_nt: TGTGCCAGCAGCGAGGCGGACAGGGGTATTTACGAGCAGTACTTC
cdr3_aa: CASSEADRGIYEQYF

d_call: NA
v_call: TRBV5-5
clone_size: NA
j_call: TRBJ1-2
cdr3_length: 14
cdr3_nt: TGTGCCAGCAGCCTCGAAGGGGAAAACTATGGCTACACCTTC
cdr3_aa: CASSLEGENYGYTF

d_call: TRBD2
v_call: TRBV6-5
clone_size: NA
j_call: TRBJ2-3
cdr3_length: 15
cdr3_nt: TGTGCCAGCAGTTACCTAGCGGGAGGGGGAGATACGCAGTATTTT
cdr3_aa: CASSYLAGGGDTQYF

d_call: NA
v_call: TRBV6-1
clone_size: few
j_call: TRBJ1-1
cdr3_length: 11
cdr3_nt: TGTGCCAGCAGTGAGACCTACAGGGCTTTCTTT
cdr3_aa: CASSETYRAFF

d_call: NA
v_call: TRBV9
clone_size: NA
j_call: TRBJ2-2
cdr3_length: 12
cdr3_nt: TGTGCCAGCAGCGTTCTCCGGGGGGAGCTGTTTTTT
cdr3_aa: CASSVLRGELFF

d_call: TRBD2
v_call: TRBV5-5
clone_size: NA
j_call: TRBJ2-7
cdr3_length: 15
cdr3_nt: TGTGCCAGCAGCTTAGGACTAGCGGAATCCTACGAGCAGTACTTC
cdr3_aa: CASSLGLAESYEQYF

d_call: TRBD2
v_call: TRBV4-1
clone_size: NA
j_call: TRBJ2-1
cdr3_length: 17
cdr3_nt: TGCGCCAGCAGCCAGAACAGCGGGAGGCCTACCTACAATGAGCAGTTCTTC
cdr3_aa: CASSQNSGRPTYNEQFF

d_call: TRBD1
v_call: TRBV5-1
clone_size: NA
j_call: TRBJ1-4
cdr3_length: 14
cdr3_nt: TGCGCCAGCAGCTTGACAGGGGTAAATGAAAAACTGTTTTTT
cdr3_aa: CASSLTGVNEKLFF

d_call: TRBD2
v_call: TRBV7-8
clone_size: NA
j_call: TRBJ2-2
cdr3_length: 15
cdr3_nt: TGTGCCAGCCTTAAGACTAGCGGGACGGGCGGGGAGCTGTTTTTT
cdr3_aa: CASLKTSGTGGELFF

d_call: TRBD2
v_call: TRBV9
clone_size: NA
j_call: TRBJ2-5
cdr3_length: 17
cdr3_nt: TGTGCCAGCAGCGTAGGCGTTAGCGGGAGAATGGATGAGACCCAGTACTTC
cdr3_aa: CASSVGVSGRMDETQYF

d_call: NA
v_call: TRBV20-1
clone_size: NA
j_call: TRBJ2-1
cdr3_length: 11
cdr3_nt: TGCAGTGCTAGAGATCTGCGGGAGCAGTTCTTC
cdr3_aa: CSARDLREQFF

d_call: TRBD1
v_call: TRBV28
clone_size: NA
j_call: TRBJ2-3
cdr3_length: 16
cdr3_nt: TGTGCCAGCAGTTTAGGGAGGACAGGGTGGACAGATACGCAGTATTTT
cdr3_aa: CASSLGRTGWTDTQYF

d_call: TRBD2
v_call: TRBV7-9
clone_size: NA
j_call: TRBJ2-1
cdr3_length: 16
cdr3_nt: TGTGCCAGCAGCCCACCGCGGGAGGCCCTTTGGGATGAGCAGTTCTTC
cdr3_aa: CASSPPREALWDEQFF

d_call: TRBD2
v_call: TRBV4-1
clone_size: NA
j_call: TRBJ2-7
cdr3_length: 15
cdr3_nt: TGCGCCAGCAGCCTGGGGGGGTTAGAGAGGAACGAGCAGTACTTC
cdr3_aa: CASSLGGLERNEQYF

d_call: TRBD2
v_call: TRBV27
clone_size: NA
j_call: TRBJ2-7
cdr3_length: 15
cdr3_nt: TGTGCCAGCGCCCCAGGGACTAGCGGCTCCTACGAGCAGTACTTC
cdr3_aa: CASAPGTSGSYEQYF

d_call: TRBD2
v_call: TRBV6-5
clone_size: NA
j_call: TRBJ2-1
cdr3_length: 14
cdr3_nt: TGTGCCAGCAGCCGGACTAGCCCCTACAATGAGCAGTTCTTC
cdr3_aa: CASSRTSPYNEQFF

d_call: NA
v_call: TRBV6-1
clone_size: NA
j_call: TRBJ2-4
cdr3_length: 17
cdr3_nt: TGTGCCAGCAGTGGGCGGGACACCGAATTGGCCAAAAACATTCAGTACTTC
cdr3_aa: CASSGRDTELAKNIQYF

d_call: NA
v_call: TRBV4-3
clone_size: NA
j_call: TRBJ2-4
cdr3_length: 15
cdr3_nt: TGCGCCAGCAGCCAATTTGAGGGAGTCGGAAACATTCAGTACTTC
cdr3_aa: CASSQFEGVGNIQYF

d_call: NA
v_call: TRBV29-1
clone_size: NA
j_call: TRBJ2-2
cdr3_length: 14
cdr3_nt: TGCAGCGTTGAAGATCCGCCCGGAACCGGGGAGCTGTTTTTT
cdr3_aa: CSVEDPPGTGELFF

d_call: TRBD1
v_call: TRBV7-6
clone_size: NA
j_call: TRBJ2-1
cdr3_length: 15
cdr3_nt: TGTGCCAGCAGCCACGGAGGGACAGGGGTAAATGAGCAGTTCTTC
cdr3_aa: CASSHGGTGVNEQFF

d_call: NA
v_call: TRBV7-8
clone_size: NA
j_call: TRBJ2-1
cdr3_length: 14
cdr3_nt: TGTGCCAGCAGCCCGAGACTAGGTTACAATGAGCAGTTCTTC
cdr3_aa: CASSPRLGYNEQFF

d_call: NA
v_call: TRBV7-6
clone_size: NA
j_call: TRBJ1-3
cdr3_length: 15
cdr3_nt: TGTGCCAGCAGCTTACGGGAGGGCTCTGGAAACACCATATATTTT
cdr3_aa: CASSLREGSGNTIYF

d_call: TRBD1
v_call: TRBV27
clone_size: NA
j_call: TRBJ2-7
cdr3_length: 13
cdr3_nt: TGTGCCAGCAGTTTCGACAGGGGCTACGAGCAGTACTTC
cdr3_aa: CASSFDRGYEQYF

d_call: NA
v_call: TRBV6-5
clone_size: NA
j_call: TRBJ2-7
cdr3_length: 14
cdr3_nt: TGTGCCAGCAGTTACTCGGGTTCAGCTTACGAGCAGTACTTC
cdr3_aa: CASSYSGSAYEQYF

d_call: NA
v_call: TRBV6-5
clone_size: NA
j_call: TRBJ2-1
cdr3_length: 14
cdr3_nt: TGTGCCAGCAGTTACTCTGAGGGATACAATGAGCAGTTCTTC
cdr3_aa: CASSYSEGYNEQFF

d_call: NA
v_call: TRBV7-2
clone_size: NA
j_call: TRBJ2-3
cdr3_length: 14
cdr3_nt: TGTGCCAGCAGCTTTCCCCCCCCACCCTATACGCAGTATTTT
cdr3_aa: CASSFPPPPYTQYF

d_call: NA
v_call: TRBV2
clone_size: once
j_call: TRBJ2-1
cdr3_length: 15
cdr3_nt: TGTGCCAGCAGTGACCCTGAGGTGTTATACAATGAGCAGTTCTTC
cdr3_aa: CASSDPEVLYNEQFF

d_call: NA
v_call: TRBV5-4
clone_size: NA
j_call: TRBJ2-1
cdr3_length: 12
cdr3_nt: TGTGCCAGCTACGGGAGCTACAATGAGCAGTTCTTC
cdr3_aa: CASYGSYNEQFF

d_call: NA
v_call: TRBV4-1
clone_size: NA
j_call: TRBJ2-1
cdr3_length: 14
cdr3_nt: TGCGCCAGCAGCCAAGACCCTGGGAACAATGAGCAGTTCTTC
cdr3_aa: CASSQDPGNNEQFF

d_call: NA
v_call: TRBV9
clone_size: NA
j_call: TRBJ1-5
cdr3_length: 15
cdr3_nt: TGTGCCAGCAGCGAGGGGGGAAGTATGGGTCAGCCCCAGCATTTT
cdr3_aa: CASSEGGSMGQPQHF

d_call: NA
v_call: TRBV7-9
clone_size: once
j_call: TRBJ1-4
cdr3_length: 12
cdr3_nt: TGTGCCAGCTCTTTTGGGGATGAAAAACTGTTTTTT
cdr3_aa: CASSFGDEKLFF

d_call: NA
v_call: TRBV30
clone_size: once
j_call: TRBJ2-7
cdr3_length: 11
cdr3_nt: TGTGCCTGGAGATATTGGAGCGAGCAGTACTTC
cdr3_aa: CAWRYWSEQYF

d_call: TRBD2
v_call: TRBV7-8
clone_size: NA
j_call: TRBJ2-7
cdr3_length: 17
cdr3_nt: TGTGCCAGCAGCCGTGGACTTTGGGAGGGGCCCTCCTACGAGCAGTACTTC
cdr3_aa: CASSRGLWEGPSYEQYF

d_call: TRBD2
v_call: TRBV4-3
clone_size: NA
j_call: TRBJ2-7
cdr3_length: 15
cdr3_nt: TGCGCCAGCAGCCAAGAACGGACTAGCAAAGACGAGCAGTACTTC
cdr3_aa: CASSQERTSKDEQYF

d_call: NA
v_call: TRBV28
clone_size: NA
j_call: TRBJ1-5
cdr3_length: 16
cdr3_nt: TGTGCCAGCAGTTTATGGACGGAGGAGTCCCATCAGCCCCAGCATTTT
cdr3_aa: CASSLWTEESHQPQHF

d_call: NA
v_call: TRBV7-9
clone_size: NA
j_call: TRBJ2-1
cdr3_length: 16
cdr3_nt: TGTGCCAGCAGCCCCAGCCAGGGGCCTTCCTACAATGAGCAGTTCTTC
cdr3_aa: CASSPSQGPSYNEQFF

d_call: NA
v_call: TRBV15
clone_size: NA
j_call: TRBJ2-3
cdr3_length: 13
cdr3_nt: TGTGCCACCAGCAGAGATGCGGGGGATACGCAGTATTTT
cdr3_aa: CATSRDAGDTQYF

d_call: TRBD2
v_call: TRBV14
clone_size: NA
j_call: TRBJ2-3
cdr3_length: 17
cdr3_nt: TGTGCCAGCAGCCAAGATCTCAGCGGGAGGTTGACAGATACGCAGTATTTT
cdr3_aa: CASSQDLSGRLTDTQYF

d_call: NA
v_call: TRBV7-9
clone_size: NA
j_call: TRBJ2-2
cdr3_length: 16
cdr3_nt: TGTGCCAGCAGCCCCCGCTTGAGGGGGGACACCGGGGAGCTGTTTTTT
cdr3_aa: CASSPRLRGDTGELFF

d_call: NA
v_call: TRBV9
clone_size: NA
j_call: TRBJ1-5
cdr3_length: 14
cdr3_nt: TGTGCCAGCAGCGGCAGGGGTAGCAATCAGCCCCAGCATTTT
cdr3_aa: CASSGRGSNQPQHF

d_call: TRBD2
v_call: TRBV5-4
clone_size: NA
j_call: TRBJ2-7
cdr3_length: 15
cdr3_nt: TGTGCCAGCAGCTCACCGACTAGCGGGAGCTACGAGCAGTACTTC
cdr3_aa: CASSSPTSGSYEQYF

d_call: NA
v_call: TRBV5-1
clone_size: NA
j_call: TRBJ2-7
cdr3_length: 14
cdr3_nt: TGCGCCAGCAGCCAGGAGTGGGGCAGTTACGAGCAGTACTTC
cdr3_aa: CASSQEWGSYEQYF

d_call: TRBD2
v_call: TRBV28
clone_size: NA
j_call: TRBJ2-2
cdr3_length: 16
cdr3_nt: TGTGCCAGCAGTCCGCTAGCGGGAGGGCTCACCGGGGAGCTGTTTTTT
cdr3_aa: CASSPLAGGLTGELFF

d_call: TRBD1
v_call: TRBV5-6
clone_size: NA
j_call: TRBJ1-5
cdr3_length: 15
cdr3_nt: TGTGCCAGCAGCTTGGGGAGACAGGGTTTTCAGCCCCAGCATTTT
cdr3_aa: CASSLGRQGFQPQHF

d_call: NA
v_call: TRBV27
clone_size: NA
j_call: TRBJ2-7
cdr3_length: 10
cdr3_nt: TGTGCCAGCGGGCAGTACGAGCAGTACTTC
cdr3_aa: CASGQYEQYF

d_call: TRBD1
v_call: TRBV29-1
clone_size: NA
j_call: TRBJ1-2
cdr3_length: 14
cdr3_nt: TGCAGCGTTGAAGACCAAGGGGGCTACTATGGCTACACCTTC
cdr3_aa: CSVEDQGGYYGYTF